Sequencing of this TCR beta chain was carried out in a study of vaccination effects on CD4 cells after COVID-19 (dated 2022 in TCRdb). For context, the study as a whole: Post-vaccine samples across the study were collected a median of 72 days after the second dose, with a range of 14 to 241. The study compared SARS-CoV-2 spike-specific CD4+ TCR repertoires before and after mRNA vaccination in COVID-19 convalescent patients and infection-naive vaccine recipients. In the study, cultures from other donors were sequenced using the Oncomine TCR Beta short-read assay on an Illumina iSeq 100. A total of 10 COVID-19 convalescent patients and a handful of SARS-CoV-2-naive healthy vaccine recipients were included in the full study. Broad study findings and their caveats: Clones induced by infection and clones induced by vaccination both contracted markedly at late timepoints after vaccination, which fits with T cell responses waning over time. In healthy vaccine recipients, vaccine-induced clones were almost all SARS-CoV-2 mono-reactive, with only 1 of 255 cross-reactive with common cold coronaviruses. Limitations of the study were the small number of convalescent patients and the absence of early post-infection timepoints.

Library preparation was by the immunoSEQ multiplex PCR assay. DNA from the cultured and isolated CD4+ T cells underwent TCR beta CDR3 sequencing. The study's processing was this. Non-productive TCR sequences were removed, reads were trimmed to the CDR3 region, and CDR3s of at least 7 amino acids were retained. Antigen-specific clonotypes were identified using the MANAFEST web app by comparison of expansion in peptide wells against reference cultures. Positive clones required FDR<0.05 expansion versus reference and all other wells, odds ratio above 5, and frequency above 0.1% in two replicate wells. Clonotypes significantly expanded in SARS-CoV-2 spike wells and in at least one common cold coronavirus spike condition were defined as cross-reactive. Using the stringdist R package, CDR3 similarity was measured by Levenshtein distance, and unrooted trees were constructed with ape in R 3.6.1. Here the immuneACCESS table is served through TCRdb, limited to in-frame sequences with V and J called. Missing clones are a known gap in these copies; in checked studies unresolved V genes cover under half, and the rest lacks a known reason. The V and J calls and the clone size are those of that table, but D and trimming were determined from the DNA. This sample is represented by roughly 70,000 clones; roughly 76% of them were singletons. About 0.91% of the sample is taken by the ten largest.

The ViraFEST assay stimulated PBMC with viral peptide pools and then used TCR sequencing to identify antigen-specific CD4+ T cell clonotypes by expansion. After approximately 11 days of culture, CD4+ T cells were isolated with the EasySep CD4+ T cell isolation kit. Two doses of either the BNT162b2 or the mRNA-1273 mRNA SARS-CoV-2 vaccine were administered to participants. Healthy vaccine recipients had no prior SARS-CoV-2 infection, confirmed by negative nucleocapsid antibodies before and after vaccination. Around 2.1 million PBMC per well were cultured with about 9.6 ug/ml peptides in IMDM containing 5% human AB serum, approximately 10 IU/ml IL-2 and gentamicin. Half of the culture medium was replaced with fresh IL-2-containing medium on days 3 and 7. Unless noted otherwise, every peptide stimulation condition was grown in triplicate wells. Using Ficoll-Paque Plus gradient centrifugation, PBMC were separated from whole blood and then either used fresh or cryopreserved at -140C. The spike proteins of SARS-CoV-2 and of the common cold coronaviruses HCoV-NL63, HCoV-OC43 and HCoV-229E were spanned by overlapping peptide pools. The QIAamp micro DNA kit was used to extract genomic DNA from the cultured CD4+ T cells.

The CDR3 has 15 amino acids, counting the end cysteine and phenylalanine. Only the CDR3 region is kept as DNA, spanning 45 bases read in frame from base 1. At the junction V is shortened by 0 bases and J by 1 base; bases outside the gene matches: 0. The germline V gene sets CDR1 to SGHRS and CDR2 to YFSETQ. Worth noting for this clone: Its target antigen remains unknown. No much larger clone exists at a distance of one base, and base qualities are not known.

The input for sequencing was CD4+ T cells from PBMCs cultured with HCoV-OC43 spike peptides, taken after COVID-19 vaccination. In the paper's terms, the cell subset or site label means: HCoV-OC43 spike overlapping peptide pool stimulation. This clonotype was sampled from a human donor who received a COVID-19 vaccine. The rearrangement joined TRBV5-1 to TRBJ2-3, with TRBD2 identical over 9 junction bases. The DNA sequence is as follows: TGCGCCAGCAGCTTGGCTAGCGGGGGCACAGATACGCAGTATTTT. Translated, this gives CASSLASGGTDTQYF.